The 14 T cell receptor beta chains below all came from one sample that was sequenced in a study of T cell responses to AZD1222 COVID-19 vaccine. Here immunoSEQ multiplex PCR was the method, and the copy in TCRdb shows in-frame clones only, minus some. The sample lists roughly 190,000 clones, almost 95% occurring once. The input for sequencing was peripheral blood, taken on day 0 of AZD1222 vaccination. The receptors were sampled from an adult in good health.

This rearrangement joins TRBV11-2 to TRBJ2-4; D not resolved. The CDR3 runs 14 residues. Per the germline V gene, CDR1 is SGHAT and CDR2 is FQNNGV. With 2 bases removed from V and 5 bases from J, the gap between germline ends came to 10 bases. CDR3: CASSLNPAQNIQYF. The CDR3 DNA is TGTGCCAGCAGCTTAAACCCGGCCCAAAACATTCAGTACTTC.

The chain is built from TRBV10-1 and TRBJ2-2; no clear D. CDR3 length: 14 residues. The V end lost 4 bases, the J end lost 3 bases, and 9 bases lay between the germline ends. CDR1 is WNHNN, CDR2 SYGVQD, per germline (reference sequence). The CDR3 region is CASSGPLHTGELFF. The DNA of the CDR3 is TGCGCCAGCAGTGGTCCGCTTCACACCGGGGAGCTGTTTTTT.

This chain uses TRBV7-8 with TRBJ2-7; 8 bases agree with TRBD2. This CDR3 has 18 amino acids. From germline, CDR1 is SGHVS and CDR2 FQNEAQ. V shed 5 bases and J 2 bases; nucleotides not matched to a gene: 17. CDR3 coding DNA: TGTGCCAGCAGCCTTCGTCGGGGGGGACGCCGTAGCACCTACGAGCAGTACTTC. Residues: CASSLRRGGRRSTYEQYF.

V and J are TRBV12-3 or TRBV12-4 and TRBJ1-1; D is possibly TRBD1 (5 bases). There are 12 residues in the CDR3. Between the trimmed V and J ends, which lost 10 bases and 3 bases, there was a span of 12 bases. The CDR3 loop reads CATQGGDTEAFF. CDR3 coding DNA: TGTGCCACTCAGGGAGGGGACACTGAAGCTTTCTTT.

This sequence joins TRBV9 and TRBJ1-2; TRBD1 might be the D (6 bases). Germline assignment: CDR1 SGDLS and CDR2 YYNGEE. The CDR3 contains 15 residues. Deletions cut 1 base from V and 6 bases from J, with 16 bases between. CDR3 region: CASSVRPGQLHGYTF. DNA of the CDR3: TGTGCCAGCAGCGTAAGGCCGGGACAACTTCATGGCTACACCTTC. The whole variable domain, filled in from reference TRBV9 and TRBJ1-2, reads DSGVTQTPKHLITATGQRVTLRCSPRSGDLSVYWYQQSLDQGLQFLIQYYNGEERAKGNILERFSAQQFPDLHSELNLSSLELGDSALYFCASSVRPGQLHGYTFGSGTRLTVV.

V usage is TRBV2 and J usage is TRBJ1-1, with 7 nucleotides matching TRBD1. Per germline, CDR1 SNHLY and CDR2 FYNNEI. Trimming cost V 5 bases and J 5 bases; bases outside gene matches: 8. This CDR3 has 14 residues. In DNA form, the CDR3 reads TGTGCCAGCAGTTTACAGGGGCAGGGTACTGAAGCTTTCTTT. Translation: CASSLQGQGTEAFF. The whole variable domain, filled in from reference TRBV2 and TRBJ1-1, reads EPEVTQTPSHQVTQMGQEVILRCVPISNHLYFYWYRQILGQKVEFLVSFYNNEISEKSEIFDDQFSVERPDGSNFTLKIRSTKLEDSAMYFCASSLQGQGTEAFFGQGTRLTVV.

The genes are TRBV19 and TRBJ2-7; 8 bases align to TRBD1. J gave up 6 bases and V 4 bases, and 11 bases lay outside the gene matches. The CDR3 consists of 15 residues. Germline CDR1 reads LNHDA; CDR2 reads SQIVND (reference sequence). CDR3 DNA sequence: TGTGCCAGTAGTAAACACCGAGACAGGGGCGGCGAGCAGTACTTC. Encoded protein: CASSKHRDRGGEQYF.

Points on this clone: Different DNA sequences within this sample yield the same CDR3. CDR3 sequence reads: CASSQGDQPQHF. CDR3 sequence (DNA): TGTGCCAGCAGCCAAGGGGATCAGCCCCAGCATTTT. J is TRBJ1-5 and V is TRBV3-1 (or the pseudogene TRBV3-2); the D is unclear. Trimming took 1 base from V and 5 from J, leaving 3 bases between them. Germline CDR1 LGHDT, CDR2 YNNKEL (reference sequence). CDR3 length: 12 residues.

This rearrangement joins TRBV5-4 to TRBJ2-5, with 10 bases lining up with TRBD1. CDR3 length equals 14 residues. The germline gives CDR1 SGHNT, CDR2 YYREEE (reference sequence). Trimming cost V 4 bases and J 5 bases; bases outside gene matches: 5. CDR3 sequence reads: CASSRQGASETQYF. The DNA for the CDR3 is TGTGCCAGCAGCAGACAGGGGGCGAGCGAGACCCAGTACTTC.

This chain connects TRBV19 to TRBJ1-5; D remains unclear. V lost 3 bases and J 0 bases, leaving 9 bases between the germline ends. CDR1 is LNHDA and CDR2 is SQIVND in the germline V gene (reference sequence). The CDR3 covers 15 residues. In DNA form, the CDR3 reads TGTGCCAGTAGTATTGGGCCTAATAGCAATCAGCCCCAGCATTTT. This encodes CASSIGPNSNQPQHF.

The rearrangement joins TRBV7-3 to TRBJ1-1; TRBD1 matches 7 bases. V trimming: 5 bases; J trimming: 3 bases; junction bases outside the gene matches: 3. CDR1 and CDR2 (germline): SGHTA, FQGTGA. The CDR3 has 13 residues. In DNA form, the CDR3 reads TGTGCCAGCAGCGTAGACAGGGACACTGAAGCTTTCTTT. This translates into CASSVDRDTEAFF.

This chain links TRBV6-1 with TRBJ1-4, with D unclear. This CDR3 comprises 16 residues. Germline V lookup: CDR1 MNHNS, CDR2 SASEGT. V was cut by 4 bases and J by 0 bases, with 12 bases left in between. The CDR3 region is CASSGRASATNEKLFF. The DNA of the CDR3 is TGTGCCAGCAGTGGACGAGCCAGTGCAACTAATGAAAAACTGTTTTTT.

The chain links TRBV7-2 to TRBJ1-2; 8 bases line up with TRBD1. The CDR3 runs 17 residues. The germline V gene encodes CDR1 SGHTA and CDR2 FQGNSA. The trim removed 5 bases at V and 0 bases at J, leaving 11 bases unmatched. The CDR3 reads CASSPRTGFWANYGYTF. The CDR3 DNA sequence: TGTGCCAGCAGCCCAAGGACAGGGTTCTGGGCTAACTATGGCTACACCTTC.

The rearrangement joins TRBV27 to TRBJ1-2, with 7 positions matching TRBD1. This CDR3 has 14 residues. J gave up 5 bases and V 4 bases, and 7 bases lay outside the gene matches. Germline CDR1 and CDR2: MNHEY and SMNVEV (reference sequence). The DNA of the CDR3 is TGTGCCAGCAGTTCTCCGGGACAGAAATATGGCTACACCTTC. Translating gives CASSSPGQKYGYTF.